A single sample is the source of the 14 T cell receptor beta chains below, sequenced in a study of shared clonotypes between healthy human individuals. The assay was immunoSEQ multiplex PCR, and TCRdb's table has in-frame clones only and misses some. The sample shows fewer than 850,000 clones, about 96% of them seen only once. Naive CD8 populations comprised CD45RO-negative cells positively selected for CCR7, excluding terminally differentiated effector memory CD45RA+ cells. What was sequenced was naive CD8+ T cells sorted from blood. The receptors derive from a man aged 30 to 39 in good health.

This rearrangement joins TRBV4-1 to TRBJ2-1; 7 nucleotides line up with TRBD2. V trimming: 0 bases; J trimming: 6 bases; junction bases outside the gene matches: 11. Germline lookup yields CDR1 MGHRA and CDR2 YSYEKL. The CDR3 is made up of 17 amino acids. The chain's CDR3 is CASSQDNTGGPTNEQFF. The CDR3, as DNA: TGCGCCAGCAGCCAAGATAATACGGGGGGACCCACCAATGAGCAGTTCTTC.

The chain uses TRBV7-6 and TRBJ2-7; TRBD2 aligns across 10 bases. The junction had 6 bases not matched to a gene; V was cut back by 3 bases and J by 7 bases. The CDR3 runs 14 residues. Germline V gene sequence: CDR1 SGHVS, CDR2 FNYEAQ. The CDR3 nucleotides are TGTGCCAGCAGCTTGGCTAGCGGGGGCTGGGAGCAGTACTTC. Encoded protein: CASSLASGGWEQYF.

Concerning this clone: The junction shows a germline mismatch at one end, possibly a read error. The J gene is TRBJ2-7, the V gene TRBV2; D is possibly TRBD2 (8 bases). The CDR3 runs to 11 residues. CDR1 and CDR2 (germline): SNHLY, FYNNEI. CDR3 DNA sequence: TGCGAGACCCGGGGGGGACAGGAGCAGTACTTC. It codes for CETRGGQEQYF.

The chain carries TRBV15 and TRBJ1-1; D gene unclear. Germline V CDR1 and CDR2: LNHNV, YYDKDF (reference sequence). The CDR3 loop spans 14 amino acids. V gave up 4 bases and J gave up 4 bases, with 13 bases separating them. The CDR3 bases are TGTGCCACCAGCAAGTTACGGGAGGTCACTGAAGCTTTCTTT. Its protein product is CATSKLREVTEAFF.

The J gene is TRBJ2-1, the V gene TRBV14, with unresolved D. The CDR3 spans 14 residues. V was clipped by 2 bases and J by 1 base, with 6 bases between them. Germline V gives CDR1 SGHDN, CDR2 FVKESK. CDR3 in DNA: TGTGCCAGCAGCCAACACCGATCCTACAATGAGCAGTTCTTC. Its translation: CASSQHRSYNEQFF.

CDR3 nucleotides: TGCGCCAGCAGCTCCGGGACCCGGACGACTGAAGCTTTCTTT. This encodes CASSSGTRTTEAFF. This chain joins TRBV5-1 and TRBJ1-1; TRBD1 might be the D (5 bases). Germline V gene lookup returns CDR1 SGHRS and CDR2 YFSETQ. V shed 3 bases and J shed 5 bases, with 14 bases lying between them. The CDR3 covers 14 residues.

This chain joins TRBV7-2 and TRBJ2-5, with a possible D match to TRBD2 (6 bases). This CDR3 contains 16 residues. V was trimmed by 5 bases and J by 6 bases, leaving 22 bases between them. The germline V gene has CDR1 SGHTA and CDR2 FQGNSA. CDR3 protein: CASSPASGVTWKTQYF. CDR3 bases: TGTGCCAGCAGCCCCGCCTCGGGAGTGACTTGGAAGACCCAGTACTTC.

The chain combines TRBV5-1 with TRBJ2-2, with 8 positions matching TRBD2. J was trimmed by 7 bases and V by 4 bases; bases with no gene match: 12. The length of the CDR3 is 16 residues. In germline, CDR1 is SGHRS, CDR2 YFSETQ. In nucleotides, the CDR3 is TGCGCCAGCAGCCACCGACTAGCGCGGAGAGACGGGGAGCTGTTTTTT. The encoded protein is CASSHRLARRDGELFF.

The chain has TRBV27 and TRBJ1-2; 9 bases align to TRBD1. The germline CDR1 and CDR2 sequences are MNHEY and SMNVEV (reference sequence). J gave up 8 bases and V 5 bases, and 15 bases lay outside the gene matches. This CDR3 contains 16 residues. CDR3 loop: CASSPLPGTGYVGYTF. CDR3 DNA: TGTGCCAGCAGTCCTCTCCCGGGGACAGGGTATGTCGGCTACACCTTC.

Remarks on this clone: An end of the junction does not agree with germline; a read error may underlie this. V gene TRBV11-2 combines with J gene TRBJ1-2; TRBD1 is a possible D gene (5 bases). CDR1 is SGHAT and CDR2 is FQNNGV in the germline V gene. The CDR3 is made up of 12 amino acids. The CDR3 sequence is CASSIDSYGYTF. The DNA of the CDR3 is TGTGCCAGCAGCATAGACAGCTATGGCTACACCTTC.

The CDR3 nucleotides read TGTGCCAGCACTAGCGTCGACGAGCAGTACTTC. The encoded protein is CASTSVDEQYF. V gene TRBV2 combines with J gene TRBJ2-7; D perhaps matches TRBD2 (6 bases). This CDR3 spans 11 amino acids. Germline V gene data show CDR1 as SNHLY and CDR2 as FYNNEI. Trimming left V 7 bases short and J 5 bases short, with 9 bases between.

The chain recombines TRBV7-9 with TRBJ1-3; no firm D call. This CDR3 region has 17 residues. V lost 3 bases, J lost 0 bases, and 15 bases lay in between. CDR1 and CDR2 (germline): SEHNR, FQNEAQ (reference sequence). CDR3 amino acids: CASSFDPTSLSGNTIYF. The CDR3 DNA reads TGTGCCAGCAGCTTCGATCCCACGAGCCTCTCTGGAAACACCATATATTTT.

CDR3: CASSRPTSGMNEQFF. CDR3 in DNA: TGTGCCAGCAGCCGTCCCACTAGCGGGATGAATGAGCAGTTCTTC. The genes are TRBV5-5 and TRBJ2-1; 10 nucleotides line up with TRBD2. J gave up 7 bases and V 4 bases, and 8 bases lay outside the gene matches. Per germline, CDR1 SGHKS and CDR2 YYEKEE (reference sequence). CDR3 length: 15 residues.

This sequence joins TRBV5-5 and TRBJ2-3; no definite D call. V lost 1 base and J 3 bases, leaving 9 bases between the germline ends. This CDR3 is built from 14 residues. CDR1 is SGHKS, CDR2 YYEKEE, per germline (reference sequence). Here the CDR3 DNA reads TGTGCCAGCAGCTTGTTGTACGAAACAGATACGCAGTATTTT. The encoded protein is CASSLLYETDTQYF.